This record looks at one TCR beta chain sequence and its context. Its cognate antigen is unknown. The data stem from a study of cytomegalovirus exposure and HLA in healthy donors. Study-wide results and caveats: Researchers counted roughly 150 TCR beta chains as cytomegalovirus-associated.

The PCR had 60 Vbeta and 13 Jbeta primers. Only in-frame clones appear in the TCRdb table, and some are missing; sequencing was by immunoSEQ multiplex PCR. In the table there are roughly 180,000 clones, roughly 73% of which are singletons. Despite likely unrecorded immune exposures, the donors were nominally healthy at the time of sampling. From germline, CDR1 is LNHNV and CDR2 YYDKDF (reference sequence). The V gene lost 0 bases and the J gene lost 0 bases, with 5 bases spanning the gap. This CDR3 has 14 residues. The sample comprised PBMCs. The sequence came from a woman aged 40 to 50 in good health and CMV-seropositive. The chain couples TRBV15 to TRBJ1-1, with D unclear. The CDR3 DNA reads as TGTGCCACCAGCAGAGATAGATTGAACACTGAAGCTTTCTTT. Its translation is CATSRDRLNTEAFF.